This entry describes one T cell receptor (beta chain). These data come from a study of blood T cell repertoires in COVID-19. Here immunoSEQ multiplex PCR was the method, and the copy in TCRdb shows in-frame clones only, minus some. The sample lists approximately 120,000 clones; roughly 92% were seen once. The CDR3 consists of 15 residues. The germline gives CDR1 MRHNA, CDR2 SNTAGT. With V trimmed by 11 bases and J by 7 bases, 12 bases remained unmatched. The TCR was taken from a man aged 50 or older with COVID-19, enrolled during active disease. The chain links TRBV6-4 to TRBJ2-1; 12 bases align to TRBD2. The sample was peripheral blood. The CDR3 sequence is CARQGLAGGPNEQFF. DNA for the CDR3: TGTGCCCGCCAGGGGCTAGCGGGAGGGCCGAATGAGCAGTTCTTC.